This T cell receptor (beta chain) originates from a study of CXCR3-negative and CXCR3-positive naive CD8 T cells. In the study overall: Roughly 1.5 +/- 0.3 million TRB reads came from each library, giving roughly 130 million in total.

The CDR3 runs to 17 residues. Germline V CDR1 and CDR2: SGHRS, YFSETQ. Naive cells were sorted as CD45RO-, CCR7+, CD27+ and CD95-. UMI-labeled TRB cDNA libraries were prepared by 5' RACE. Following a re-call of the 5' RACE reads, TCRdb has one entry per CDR3 protein and lacks DNA. The sample has around 50,000 distinct CDR3 sequences, and its top ten clones hold roughly 1.6%. V and J are TRBV5-1 and TRBJ2-3; TCRdb picks TRBD2, but there is no DNA to check that call. The clonotype originates from a human donor in good health. Some clones in this sample may be carry-over from other donors' samples. The sequencing sample was made of naive CXCR3- CD8+ T cells from blood. The sample's subset: CD45RO-CCR7+CD27+CD95- naive CD8+ T cells lacking CXCR3 (TNR3-). CDR3 sequence: CASSFLLGGDPTDTQYF. The whole variable domain, filled in from reference TRBV5-1 and TRBJ2-3, reads KAGVTQTPRYLIKTRGQQVTLSCSPISGHRSVSWYQQTPGQGLQFLFEYFSETQRNKGNFPGRFSGRQFSNSRSEMNVSTLELGDSALYLCASSFLLGGDPTDTQYFGPGTRLTVL.